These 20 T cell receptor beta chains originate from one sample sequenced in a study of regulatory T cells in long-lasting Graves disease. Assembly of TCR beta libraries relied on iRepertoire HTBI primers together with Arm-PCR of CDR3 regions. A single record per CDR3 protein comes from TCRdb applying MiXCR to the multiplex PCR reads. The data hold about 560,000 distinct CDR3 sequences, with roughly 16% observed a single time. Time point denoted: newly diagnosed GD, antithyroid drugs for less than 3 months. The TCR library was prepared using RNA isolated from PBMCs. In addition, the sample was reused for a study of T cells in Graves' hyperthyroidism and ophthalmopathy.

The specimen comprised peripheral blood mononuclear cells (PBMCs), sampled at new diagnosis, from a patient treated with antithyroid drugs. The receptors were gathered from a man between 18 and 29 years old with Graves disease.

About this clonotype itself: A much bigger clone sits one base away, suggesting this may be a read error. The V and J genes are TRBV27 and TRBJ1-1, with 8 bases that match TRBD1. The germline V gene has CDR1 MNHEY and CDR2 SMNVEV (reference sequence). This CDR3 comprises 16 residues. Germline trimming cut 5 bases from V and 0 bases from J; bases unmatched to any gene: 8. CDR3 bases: TGTGCCAGCAGTAATCGACAGGGGCTCATGAACACTGAAGCTTTCTTT. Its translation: CASSNRQGLMNTEAFF.

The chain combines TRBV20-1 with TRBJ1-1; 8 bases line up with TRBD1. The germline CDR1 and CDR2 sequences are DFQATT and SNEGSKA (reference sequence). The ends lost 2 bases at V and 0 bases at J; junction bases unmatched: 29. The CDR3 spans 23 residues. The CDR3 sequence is CSARPLPYDQTGARVEMNTEAFF. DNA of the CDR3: TGCAGTGCTAGACCCCTCCCCTACGACCAGACAGGGGCCCGAGTCGAGATGAACACTGAAGCTTTCTTT.

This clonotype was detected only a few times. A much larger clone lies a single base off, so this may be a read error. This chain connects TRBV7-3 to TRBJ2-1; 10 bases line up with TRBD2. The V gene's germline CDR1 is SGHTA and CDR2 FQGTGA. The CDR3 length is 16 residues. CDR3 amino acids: CAGSSGRTSGYNEQFF. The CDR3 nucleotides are TGTGCCGGCAGCTCCGGTAGGACTAGCGGCTACAATGAGCAGTTCTTC.

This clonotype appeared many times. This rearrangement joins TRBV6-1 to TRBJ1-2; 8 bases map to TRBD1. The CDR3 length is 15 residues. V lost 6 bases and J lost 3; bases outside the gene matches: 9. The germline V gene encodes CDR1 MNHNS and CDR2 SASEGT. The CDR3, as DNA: TGTGCCAGCAGCTCCTGGGACAGGTTGGACTATGGCTACACCTTC. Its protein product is CASSSWDRLDYGYTF.

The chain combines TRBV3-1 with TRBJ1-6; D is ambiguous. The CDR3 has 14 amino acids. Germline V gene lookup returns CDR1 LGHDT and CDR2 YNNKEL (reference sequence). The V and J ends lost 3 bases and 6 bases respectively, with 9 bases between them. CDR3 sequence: CASSQADGNSPLHF. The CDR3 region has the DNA TGTGCCAGCAGCCAGGCCGACGGTAATTCACCCCTCCACTTT.

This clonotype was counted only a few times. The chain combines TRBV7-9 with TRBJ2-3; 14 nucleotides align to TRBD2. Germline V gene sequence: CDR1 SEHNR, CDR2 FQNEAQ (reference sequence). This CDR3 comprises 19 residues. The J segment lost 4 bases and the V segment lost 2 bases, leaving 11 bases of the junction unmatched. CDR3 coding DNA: TGTGCCAGCAGCTTATTTGGGTTCGGGACTAGCGGGAGTTCAGATACGCAGTATTTT. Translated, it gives CASSLFGFGTSGSSDTQYF.

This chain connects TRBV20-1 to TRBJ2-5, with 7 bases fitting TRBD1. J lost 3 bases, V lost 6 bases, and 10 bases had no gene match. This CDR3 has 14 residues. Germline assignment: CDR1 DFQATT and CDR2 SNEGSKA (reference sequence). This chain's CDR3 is CSAVHATGKETQYF. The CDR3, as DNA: TGCAGTGCCGTCCATGCGACAGGGAAAGAGACCCAGTACTTC.

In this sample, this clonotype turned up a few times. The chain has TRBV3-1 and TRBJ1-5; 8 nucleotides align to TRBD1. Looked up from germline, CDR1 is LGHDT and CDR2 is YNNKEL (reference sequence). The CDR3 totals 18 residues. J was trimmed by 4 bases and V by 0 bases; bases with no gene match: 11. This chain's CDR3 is CASSQDLAGGPLNQPQHF. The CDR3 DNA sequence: TGTGCCAGCAGCCAAGATCTGGCAGGGGGCCCCCTAAATCAGCCCCAGCATTTT.

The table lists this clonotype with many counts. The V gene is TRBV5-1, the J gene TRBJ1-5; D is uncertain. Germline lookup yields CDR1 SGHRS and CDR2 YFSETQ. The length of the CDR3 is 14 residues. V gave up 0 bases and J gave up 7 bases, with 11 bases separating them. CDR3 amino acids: CASSLEHVMQPQHF. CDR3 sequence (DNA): TGCGCCAGCAGCTTGGAACACGTTATGCAGCCCCAGCATTTT.

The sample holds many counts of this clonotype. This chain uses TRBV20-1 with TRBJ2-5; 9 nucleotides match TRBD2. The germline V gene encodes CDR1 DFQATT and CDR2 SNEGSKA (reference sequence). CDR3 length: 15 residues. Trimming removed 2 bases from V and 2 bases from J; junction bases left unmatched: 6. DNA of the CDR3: TGCAGTGCTAGAAGTGTGGCGGGAGGGCAAGAGACCCAGTACTTC. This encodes CSARSVAGGQETQYF.

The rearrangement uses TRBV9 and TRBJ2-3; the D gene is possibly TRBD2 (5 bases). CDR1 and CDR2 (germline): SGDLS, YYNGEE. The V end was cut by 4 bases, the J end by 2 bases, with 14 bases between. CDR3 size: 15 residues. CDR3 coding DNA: TGTGCCAGCAGCTCGTCCCTCGGGATCACAGATACGCAGTATTTT. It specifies CASSSSLGITDTQYF. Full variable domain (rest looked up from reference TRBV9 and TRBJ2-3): DSGVTQTPKHLITATGQRVTLRCSPRSGDLSVYWYQQSLDQGLQFLIQYYNGEERAKGNILERFSAQQFPDLHSELNLSSLELGDSALYFCASSSSLGITDTQYFGPGTRLTVL.

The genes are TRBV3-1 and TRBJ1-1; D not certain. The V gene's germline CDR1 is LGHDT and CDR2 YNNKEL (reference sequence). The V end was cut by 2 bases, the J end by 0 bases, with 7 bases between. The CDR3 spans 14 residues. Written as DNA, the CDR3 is TGTGCCAGCAGCCAAAAAATCATGAACACTGAAGCTTTCTTT. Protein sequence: CASSQKIMNTEAFF.

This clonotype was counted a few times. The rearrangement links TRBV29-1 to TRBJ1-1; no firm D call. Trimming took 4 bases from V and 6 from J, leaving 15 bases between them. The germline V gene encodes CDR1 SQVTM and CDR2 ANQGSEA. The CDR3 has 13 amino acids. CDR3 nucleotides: TGCAGCGTTGCCAGCCGACCGGGATCTGAAGCTTTCTTT. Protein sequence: CSVASRPGSEAFF.

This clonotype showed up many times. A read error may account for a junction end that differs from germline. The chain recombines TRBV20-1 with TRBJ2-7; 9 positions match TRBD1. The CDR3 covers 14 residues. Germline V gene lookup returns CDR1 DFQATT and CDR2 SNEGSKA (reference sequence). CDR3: CSARSGTGYYEQYF. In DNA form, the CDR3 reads TGCAGCGCTAGATCCGGGACAGGGTACTACGAGCAGTACTTC.

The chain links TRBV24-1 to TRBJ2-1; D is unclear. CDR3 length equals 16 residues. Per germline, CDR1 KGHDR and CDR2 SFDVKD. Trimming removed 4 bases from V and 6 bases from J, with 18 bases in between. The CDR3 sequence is CATSDSWTYGSNEQFF. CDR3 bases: TGTGCCACCAGTGACTCGTGGACCTACGGCTCCAATGAGCAGTTCTTC.

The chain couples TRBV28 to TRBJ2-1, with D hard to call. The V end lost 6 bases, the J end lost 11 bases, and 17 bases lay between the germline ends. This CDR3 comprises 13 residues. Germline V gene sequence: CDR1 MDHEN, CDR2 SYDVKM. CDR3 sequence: CASSQDHRRQQFF. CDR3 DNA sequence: TGTGCCAGCAGCCAAGATCACCGCCGCCAGCAGTTCTTC.

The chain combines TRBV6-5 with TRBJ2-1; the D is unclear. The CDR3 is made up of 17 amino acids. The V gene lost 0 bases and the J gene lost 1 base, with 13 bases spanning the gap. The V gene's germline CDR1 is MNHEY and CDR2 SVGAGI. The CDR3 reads CASSYSMAGRSYNEQFF. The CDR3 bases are TGTGCCAGCAGTTACTCCATGGCAGGCAGGTCCTACAATGAGCAGTTCTTC.

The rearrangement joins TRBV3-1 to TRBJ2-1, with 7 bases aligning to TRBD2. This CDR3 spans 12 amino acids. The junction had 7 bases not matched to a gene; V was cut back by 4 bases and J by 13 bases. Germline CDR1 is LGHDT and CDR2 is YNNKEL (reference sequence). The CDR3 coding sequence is TGTGCCAGCAGCCCTAGCGGAGTACTACAGTTCTTC. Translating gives CASSPSGVLQFF.

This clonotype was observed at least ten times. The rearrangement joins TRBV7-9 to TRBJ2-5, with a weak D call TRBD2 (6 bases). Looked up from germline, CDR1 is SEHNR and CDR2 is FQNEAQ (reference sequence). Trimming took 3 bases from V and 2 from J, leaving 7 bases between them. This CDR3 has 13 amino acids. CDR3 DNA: TGTGCCAGCAGCTTTAGCGGACAAGAGACCCAGTACTTC. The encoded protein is CASSFSGQETQYF.

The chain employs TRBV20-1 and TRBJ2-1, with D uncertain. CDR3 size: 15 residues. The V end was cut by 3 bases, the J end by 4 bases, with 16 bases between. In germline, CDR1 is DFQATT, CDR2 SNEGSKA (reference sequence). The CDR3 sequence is CSASPGTALYNEQFF. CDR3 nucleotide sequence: TGCAGTGCTAGTCCCGGTACAGCCCTGTACAATGAGCAGTTCTTC.